The 28 T cell receptor beta chains given below trace back to one sample, sequenced in a study of T cells expressing NK-cell markers. TCRdb re-called the 5' RACE reads and gives one entry per CDR3 protein, without DNA. The sample holds 550,000 to 600,000 distinct CDR3 sequences. The source material was blood T cells: a sorted CD56 or NKG2C T cell subset, CD4+ or CD8+ T cells, or bulk PBMC T cells (not recorded which). The receptors were sampled from a man younger than 35 in good health.

The rearrangement uses TRBV12-3 or TRBV12-4 and TRBJ2-4; lacking DNA, the TRBD2 call made by TCRdb goes unchecked. The CDR3 totals 18 residues. This CDR3 is CASSFARLAGGAKNIQYF.

The chain carries TRBV5-4 and TRBJ2-3; TCRdb reports TRBD2, a call that lacks DNA to check it against. Germline lookup yields CDR1 SGHNT and CDR2 YYREEE (reference sequence). The CDR3 covers 15 residues. CDR3 sequence: CASSGSGTHTDTQYF.

The V gene is TRBV11-2, the J gene TRBJ2-5; TCRdb designates TRBD2, a call that cannot be tested without DNA. The CDR3 has 17 residues. Germline lookup yields CDR1 SGHAT and CDR2 FQNNGV. The CDR3 is CASSLGTSGRARETQYF.

J is TRBJ2-1 and V is TRBV3-1. Germline lookup yields CDR1 LGHDT and CDR2 YNNKEL (reference sequence). The CDR3 contains 16 residues. The CDR3 spells CASSQDRPGVYNEQFF.

The chain joins TRBV6-1 to TRBJ1-5; TCRdb proposes TRBD1, but this gene call is untestable without DNA. Per the germline V gene, CDR1 is MNHNS and CDR2 is SASEGT. This CDR3 comprises 14 residues. The CDR3 sequence: CASSGGQSNQPQHF.

The chain combines TRBV12-5 with TRBJ2-1; TCRdb's D call of TRBD2 is untestable without DNA. The CDR3 is made up of 17 amino acids. Germline CDR1 and CDR2: LGHNT and FRNRAP. CDR3 loop: CASGFGVRGPIYNEQFF.

The gene calls are TRBV15 and TRBJ2-5; checking the TCRdb D call of TRBD1 is not possible without DNA. Germline loops: CDR1 LNHNV, CDR2 YYDKDF (reference sequence). The CDR3 length is 15 residues. The chain's CDR3 is CATSRDGGFTETQYF.

The chain has TRBV5-1 and TRBJ2-1. The CDR3 runs 15 residues. Germline V gives CDR1 SGHRS, CDR2 YFSETQ. Here the CDR3 reads CASSLSGGLYNEQFF.

The rearrangement joins TRBV12-3 or TRBV12-4 to TRBJ2-1; TCRdb's D call, TRBD1, is unchecked because there is no DNA. The CDR3 has 15 residues. CDR3 loop: CASSSGRGYYNEQFF.

This sequence joins TRBV10-3 and TRBJ2-3. This CDR3 region has 15 residues. Germline V gene lookup returns CDR1 ENHRY and CDR2 SYGVKD. This CDR3 is CAISLDPTVADTQYF.

This chain joins TRBV4-3 and TRBJ2-3; the D gene TCRdb calls, TRBD1, cannot be checked with no DNA. This CDR3 spans 12 amino acids. Germline-derived CDR1 and CDR2 are LGHNA and YSLEER. CDR3 sequence reads: CASSHPGGTQYF.

The V and J genes are TRBV4-2 and TRBJ2-1; there is no DNA to check the TCRdb D call of TRBD1. The CDR3 runs 18 residues. CDR1 and CDR2 (germline): LGHNA, YNFKEQ. CDR3 residues: CASSHNWDSLSSYNEQFF.

V is TRBV4-3 and J is TRBJ1-2; no DNA is available, so the TRBD1 call from TCRdb remains unchecked. CDR1 is LGHNA, CDR2 YSLEER, per germline. CDR3 length: 15 residues. The CDR3 sequence is CASSQGQNPLYGYTF.

The CDR3 loop reads CASCRALAGETQYF. The rearrangement joins TRBV10-2 to TRBJ2-5; TCRdb's D call of TRBD2 is untestable without DNA. The CDR3 totals 14 residues. Germline CDR1 is WSHSY and CDR2 is SAAADI.

The chain is built from TRBV29-1 and TRBJ2-2; TCRdb names TRBD2, which stays unverified in the absence of DNA. The CDR3 totals 15 residues. The germline CDR1 and CDR2 sequences are SQVTM and ANQGSEA. The CDR3 loop reads CSVDAGGPITGELFF.

The V and J genes are TRBV5-1 and TRBJ2-5; no DNA is available, so the TRBD1 call from TCRdb remains unchecked. The CDR3 covers 17 residues. CDR1 and CDR2 (germline): SGHRS, YFSETQ. CDR3 residues: CASSPPGGRFAEETQYF.

This rearrangement joins TRBV5-1 to TRBJ2-5; the D gene TCRdb calls, TRBD1, cannot be checked with no DNA. Germline V lookup: CDR1 SGHRS, CDR2 YFSETQ. The CDR3 is 18 amino acids. The CDR3 protein is CASSSPGTGVSIPQTQYF.

The chain recombines TRBV5-1 with TRBJ1-1; TCRdb names TRBD1, which stays unverified in the absence of DNA. The length of the CDR3 is 15 residues. Germline values: CDR1 SGHRS, CDR2 YFSETQ. This chain's CDR3 is CASSLAGTANTEAFF. Full variable domain (outside the CDR3, taken from reference TRBV5-1 and TRBJ1-1): KAGVTQTPRYLIKTRGQQVTLSCSPISGHRSVSWYQQTPGQGLQFLFEYFSETQRNKGNFPGRFSGRQFSNSRSEMNVSTLELGDSALYLCASSLAGTANTEAFFGQGTRLTVV.

Here the CDR3 reads CASSSRQGATNTEAFF. This rearrangement joins TRBV7-2 to TRBJ1-1; as DNA is missing, the TRBD1 call by TCRdb cannot be tested. Germline V CDR1 and CDR2: SGHTA, FQGNSA. The CDR3 has 16 amino acids.

The V call is TRBV5-1, the J call TRBJ2-6; absent DNA, TCRdb's TRBD1 call cannot be checked. Germline V gene lookup returns CDR1 SGHRS and CDR2 YFSETQ. The CDR3 runs 16 residues. CDR3 protein: CASSEGTVAGANVLTF.

The chain couples TRBV7-8 to TRBJ2-3; as DNA is missing, the TRBD1 call by TCRdb cannot be tested. Germline V gene sequence: CDR1 SGHVS, CDR2 FQNEAQ. The CDR3 has 16 amino acids. The chain's CDR3 is CASSFRTGPTTDTQYF.

This chain uses TRBV6-1 with TRBJ1-6. Germline V gene data show CDR1 as MNHNS and CDR2 as SASEGT. The CDR3 contains 14 residues. CDR3 loop: CASSPRSLGSPLHF.

The chain links TRBV27 to TRBJ1-1; TCRdb's D call of TRBD1 is untestable without DNA. Germline-derived CDR1 and CDR2 are MNHEY and SMNVEV (reference sequence). This CDR3 has 14 amino acids. CDR3 protein: CASSFLGGKTEAFF.

This rearrangement joins TRBV7-3 to TRBJ2-3; the D gene TCRdb calls, TRBD1, cannot be checked with no DNA. This CDR3 has 14 amino acids. Germline V CDR1 and CDR2: SGHTA, FQGTGA. Here the CDR3 reads CASSYGQKTDTQYF.

The rearrangement links TRBV5-1 to TRBJ2-2; TCRdb's D call of TRBD1 is untestable without DNA. CDR3 length: 15 residues. Per germline, CDR1 SGHRS and CDR2 YFSETQ. The CDR3 sequence: CASSLGTPNTGELFF.

V and J are TRBV7-6 and TRBJ2-1; TCRdb gives TRBD2 as the D gene, but with no DNA this cannot be confirmed. Germline V gene lookup returns CDR1 SGHVS and CDR2 FNYEAQ. CDR3 length: 14 residues. The CDR3 loop reads CASSLASAGNEQFF.

The chain links TRBV15 to TRBJ2-7. CDR1 is LNHNV, CDR2 YYDKDF, per germline (reference sequence). CDR3 length equals 14 residues. The CDR3 sequence is CATSSSGVSYEQYF.

The V gene is TRBV7-9, the J gene TRBJ2-5; the TRBD1 assignment by TCRdb is unverifiable without DNA. This CDR3 spans 16 amino acids. Germline V gives CDR1 SEHNR, CDR2 FQNEAQ (reference sequence). The CDR3: CASSSWDRVNSETQYF.